One sample yielded the 13 T cell receptor beta chains listed below, sequenced in a study of shared clonotypes between healthy human individuals. Repertoires were generated with immunoSEQ multiplex PCR, while TCRdb's copy carries only in-frame clones and drops some. The sample lists hundreds of thousands of clones; approximately 95% were seen once. Positively selected for CCR7, the CD45RO-negative cells used as naive CD8 cells excluded terminally differentiated effector memory CD45RA+ cells. Specimen: naive CD8+ T cells sorted from blood. These TCRs come from a young woman in good health.

The genes are TRBV27 and TRBJ1-5; TRBD1 might be the D (6 bases). Germline CDR1 MNHEY, CDR2 SMNVEV (reference sequence). Trimming shortened V by 5 bases and J by 2 bases, and 19 bases separated the two germline ends. The CDR3 contains 17 residues. The CDR3 sequence: CASSQLPQGEGNQPQHF. The CDR3 DNA is TGTGCCAGCAGTCAGCTACCACAGGGCGAGGGCAATCAGCCCCAGCATTTT.

The chain uses TRBV6-1 and TRBJ1-3, with TRBD1 matching over 8 bases. After removal of 1 base from V and 4 bases from J, the junction contained 0 bases not matched to a gene. The CDR3 contains 14 residues. The germline V gene has CDR1 MNHNS and CDR2 SASEGT. CDR3 in amino acids: CASSEGTGGNTIYF. The CDR3 DNA is TGTGCCAGCAGTGAAGGGACAGGGGGAAACACCATATATTTT.

The chain is built from TRBV27 and TRBJ2-1; 7 bases match TRBD2. The CDR3 runs 12 residues. The J segment lost 8 bases and the V segment lost 4 bases, leaving 2 bases of the junction unmatched. From germline, CDR1 is MNHEY and CDR2 SMNVEV (reference sequence). Here the CDR3 DNA reads TGTGCCAGCAGTTATAGCGGGCATGAGCAGTTCTTC. It specifies CASSYSGHEQFF.

The chain is built from TRBV15 and TRBJ2-1, with 7 bases that match TRBD2. CDR3 length equals 14 residues. V trimming: 6 bases; J trimming: 5 bases; junction bases outside the gene matches: 7. Germline assignment: CDR1 LNHNV and CDR2 YYDKDF (reference sequence). DNA for the CDR3: TGTGCCACCAGTCCGGAGCTAGCGGACAATGAGCAGTTCTTC. Protein: CATSPELADNEQFF.

The chain is built from TRBV5-1 and TRBJ2-7, with a weak D call TRBD2 (7 bases). This CDR3 is 15 amino acids long. V was cut by 4 bases and J by 1 base, with 15 bases left in between. The germline V gene encodes CDR1 SGHRS and CDR2 YFSETQ. CDR3 DNA sequence: TGCGCCAGCAGCCCCACGGGGGGCGCATCCTACGAGCAGTACTTC. This translates into CASSPTGGASYEQYF. Looking up the rest from reference TRBV5-1 and TRBJ2-7 gives the full variable domain: KAGVTQTPRYLIKTRGQQVTLSCSPISGHRSVSWYQQTPGQGLQFLFEYFSETQRNKGNFPGRFSGRQFSNSRSEMNVSTLELGDSALYLCASSPTGGASYEQYFGPGTRLTVT.

The chain links TRBV7-9 to TRBJ2-1, with 8 bases that match TRBD2. This CDR3 spans 16 amino acids. The germline V gene encodes CDR1 SEHNR and CDR2 FQNEAQ (reference sequence). Unmatched junction bases numbered 7, after V lost 5 bases and J lost 1 base. CDR3 in DNA: TGTGCCAGCAGCCAAAGGACTAGCCCTTCCTACAATGAGCAGTTCTTC. Protein product: CASSQRTSPSYNEQFF.

A note on this clone: Other nucleotide sequences in the sample specify the same CDR3. The V and J genes are TRBV4-1 and TRBJ2-7, with 7 bases that match TRBD2. Germline values: CDR1 MGHRA, CDR2 YSYEKL. The CDR3 has 15 amino acids. With 3 bases clipped from V and 2 bases from J, the junction kept 7 bases outside the gene matches. For the CDR3, the DNA is TGCGCCAGCAGCCATAGGCTAGCGGACACCTACGAGCAGTACTTC. It yields the protein CASSHRLADTYEQYF.

The chain employs TRBV9 and TRBJ2-1, with TRBD2 identical over 11 bases. This CDR3 comprises 17 residues. J gave up 0 bases and V 6 bases, and 8 bases lay outside the gene matches. Germline V gene lookup returns CDR1 SGDLS and CDR2 YYNGEE. CDR3 coding DNA: TGTGCCAGCACCGGGACTAGCGGCCCTTACTCCTACAATGAGCAGTTCTTC. Translation gives CASTGTSGPYSYNEQFF.

In DNA form, the CDR3 reads TGTGCCACCAGCATCCTCCCGGCAGGGGAAAGCAACGAGCAGTACTTC. Translating gives CATSILPAGESNEQYF. V usage is TRBV15 and J usage is TRBJ2-7, with a possible D match to TRBD1 (6 bases). The CDR3 loop spans 16 amino acids. V was pared by 4 bases and J by 5 bases, with 21 bases between. Germline loops: CDR1 LNHNV, CDR2 YYDKDF (reference sequence).

V gene TRBV28 combines with J gene TRBJ1-3, with D possibly matching TRBD1 (6 bases). CDR3 length: 15 residues. Between the trimmed V and J ends, which lost 6 bases and 4 bases, there was a span of 16 bases. Germline-derived CDR1 and CDR2 are MDHEN and SYDVKM. The CDR3 loop is CASSLSTGLGNTIYF. CDR3 in DNA: TGTGCCAGCAGCCTCAGTACAGGGCTGGGAAACACCATATATTTT.

This chain links TRBV10-3 with TRBJ2-7; 9 bases fit TRBD1. The J segment lost 3 bases and the V segment lost 6 bases, leaving 3 bases of the junction unmatched. In germline, CDR1 is ENHRY, CDR2 SYGVKD. CDR3 size: 13 residues. This chain's CDR3 is CAIRVGQGYEQYF. Written as DNA, the CDR3 is TGTGCCATCAGGGTGGGACAGGGCTACGAGCAGTACTTC.

The chain carries TRBV9 and TRBJ2-1; 7 bases match TRBD2. V lost 5 bases and J lost 5; bases outside the gene matches: 7. CDR1 is SGDLS and CDR2 is YYNGEE in the germline V gene. The CDR3 has 14 amino acids. DNA for the CDR3: TGTGCCAGCAGGATGGTAAGCGGGGACAATGAGCAGTTCTTC. Amino acid sequence: CASRMVSGDNEQFF.

The gene calls are TRBV28 and TRBJ2-7; 7 bases align to TRBD1. CDR3 length equals 14 residues. The V and J ends lost 6 bases and 2 bases, in that order; junction bases with no gene match: 7. CDR1 MDHEN and CDR2 SYDVKM come from the germline V gene. The CDR3 bases are TGTGCCAGCAGGGACCGGGACAGCGCCTACGAGCAGTACTTC. Amino acids: CASRDRDSAYEQYF.